The 29 T cell receptor beta chains below all came from one sample that was sequenced in a study of cytomegalovirus exposure and HLA in healthy donors. It was with 60 Vbeta and 13 Jbeta primers that the PCR ran. Method: immunoSEQ multiplex PCR; TCRdb's copy keeps in-frame clones and lacks some. The sample has over 110,000 clones, 82% seen once. The sequencing input was PBMCs. The receptors stem from a male donor in good health and CMV-seronegative.

The V call is TRBV28, the J call TRBJ1-1; 7 nucleotides match TRBD1. The CDR3 totals 14 residues. Unmatched junction bases numbered 4, after V lost 5 bases and J lost 1 base. Germline-derived CDR1 and CDR2 are MDHEN and SYDVKM. The CDR3 region is CASSARQGNTEAFF. DNA for the CDR3: TGTGCCAGCAGTGCGAGACAGGGGAACACTGAAGCTTTCTTT.

The chain carries TRBV23-1 and TRBJ1-3; no definite D call. TRBV23-1 is an ORF, with its function uncertain. This CDR3 is 14 amino acids long. Trimming took off 7 bases at V and 0 bases at J, with 10 bases between the two ends. The CDR3 reads CASTIRHSGNTIYF. In DNA, the CDR3 is TGCGCCAGCACAATCAGGCACTCTGGAAACACCATATATTTT.

This chain joins TRBV27 and TRBJ2-7; D remains unclear. Trimming pared 3 bases from V and 3 bases from J, leaving 9 bases between. Germline CDR1 MNHEY, CDR2 SMNVEV (reference sequence). The CDR3 has 13 amino acids. In DNA, the CDR3 is TGTGCCAGCAGTTTGGGCAGCCGCTACGAGCAGTACTTC. Protein product: CASSLGSRYEQYF.

The chain employs TRBV9 and TRBJ1-2; 8 bases agree with TRBD1. From germline, CDR1 is SGDLS and CDR2 YYNGEE. Trimming took 3 bases from V and 7 from J; bases not matched to a gene: 5. The CDR3 is 13 amino acids. In nucleotides, the CDR3 is TGTGCCAGCAGCGGGCCACAGGGGGGTGGCTACACCTTC. Translation gives CASSGPQGGGYTF.

There are a few counts of this clone. This chain links TRBV29-1 with TRBJ2-1; 13 nucleotides align to TRBD2. J was trimmed by 2 bases and V by 3 bases; bases with no gene match: 4. The germline V gene has CDR1 SQVTM and CDR2 ANQGSEA. This CDR3 comprises 16 residues. CDR3 sequence reads: CSVDLGTSGTYNEQFF. Written as DNA, the CDR3 is TGCAGCGTTGACCTGGGGACTAGCGGGACCTACAATGAGCAGTTCTTC.

This clone was observed a handful of times. The chain employs TRBV29-1 and TRBJ2-7, with 9 bases identical to TRBD1. This CDR3 is 14 amino acids long. V shed 6 bases and J 1 base; nucleotides not matched to a gene: 7. Germline loops: CDR1 SQVTM, CDR2 ANQGSEA. The CDR3 nucleotides are TGCAGCGTGGATACCGGGACAGGGTCCTACGAGCAGTACTTC. Its translation is CSVDTGTGSYEQYF.

The J gene is TRBJ2-2, the V gene TRBV7-3; the D gene is possibly TRBD1 (5 bases). The germline V gene encodes CDR1 SGHTA and CDR2 FQGTGA. The length of the CDR3 is 16 residues. The germline V and J ends were trimmed by 5 bases and 6 bases, with 19 bases remaining between them. The CDR3, as DNA: TGTGCCAGCAGCCTCGAGCCCCAGGGAAAAGCCGGGGAGCTGTTTTTT. Translating it yields CASSLEPQGKAGELFF.

V gene TRBV11-2 combines with J gene TRBJ1-2, with D uncertain. Germline V lookup: CDR1 SGHAT, CDR2 FQNNGV. The CDR3 sequence is 10 residues long. The V end lost 5 bases, the J end lost 6 bases, and 4 bases lay between the germline ends. CDR3 residues: CASSQNGYTF. CDR3 bases: TGTGCCAGCAGCCAAAATGGCTACACCTTC.

The CDR3 nucleotides read TGTGCCAGCCTACCGGGACTAGCGGGAGCGGGAGAGACCCAGTACTTC. It encodes CASLPGLAGAGETQYF. V is TRBV7-9 and J is TRBJ2-5; TRBD2 matches 14 bases. This CDR3 has 16 amino acids. The germline CDR1 and CDR2 sequences are SEHNR and FQNEAQ (reference sequence). The junction had 9 bases not matched to a gene; V was cut back by 8 bases and J by 4 bases.

The V call is TRBV11-2, the J call TRBJ1-5; unclear D gene. The CDR3 covers 13 residues. V was pared by 2 bases and J by 2 bases, with 4 bases between. Germline CDR1 reads SGHAT; CDR2 reads FQNNGV. CDR3 protein: CASSLSGNQPQHF. The CDR3 coding sequence is TGTGCCAGCAGCTTATCAGGCAATCAGCCCCAGCATTTT.

The chain joins TRBV29-1 to TRBJ2-3; 7 bases agree with TRBD2. In germline, CDR1 is SQVTM, CDR2 ANQGSEA. CDR3 length: 15 amino acids. J gave up 0 bases and V 1 base, and 4 bases lay outside the gene matches. CDR3 in DNA: TGCAGCGTTGAAGGTTTTAGCGGGAGCACAGATACGCAGTATTTT. This sequence encodes CSVEGFSGSTDTQYF.

The rearrangement uses TRBV19 and TRBJ2-7; D is possibly TRBD1 (5 bases). V lost 6 bases to trimming and J lost 3 bases, with 12 bases between them. Germline CDR1 LNHDA, CDR2 SQIVND (reference sequence). The CDR3 has 13 amino acids. The CDR3 is CASSDGQGYEQYF. CDR3 coding DNA: TGTGCCAGTAGCGATGGGCAGGGCTACGAGCAGTACTTC.

This clone appeared a single time. The chain recombines TRBV1 with TRBJ2-7; no DNA check was done on the table's D call, TRBD2. TRBV1 is designated a pseudogene. The CDR3 consists of 19 residues. The CDR3 sequence is CTSSPSERIKREPWYEQYF. In DNA form, the CDR3 reads TGCACCAGCAGCCCATCGGAACGTATTAAGCGGGAGCCCTGGTACGAGCAGTACTTC.

The chain employs TRBV28 and TRBJ2-7; TRBD2 matches 11 bases. Looked up from germline, CDR1 is MDHEN and CDR2 is SYDVKM. V lost 3 bases to trimming and J lost 4 bases; unmatched junction nucleotides: 2. There are 14 residues in the CDR3. The CDR3 here is CASSLGLAVYEQYF. The CDR3 DNA reads as TGTGCCAGCAGTTTGGGACTAGCGGTATACGAGCAGTACTTC.

The chain recombines TRBV7-6 with TRBJ2-1; 13 bases fit TRBD2. The CDR3 runs 22 residues. The ends lost 1 base at V and 0 bases at J; junction bases unmatched: 15. Germline V gene sequence: CDR1 SGHVS, CDR2 FNYEAQ. As DNA, the CDR3 is TGTGCCAGCAGCTTAGGGACTAGCGGGAGAGGGGCCATGCAGGGCTCCTACAATGAGCAGTTCTTC. Its protein is CASSLGTSGRGAMQGSYNEQFF.

CDR3 loop: CASSLSGTSGHPPYNEQFF. The CDR3 DNA follows: TGTGCCAGCAGCCTATCCGGGACTAGCGGGCACCCCCCCTACAATGAGCAGTTCTTC. This chain uses TRBV4-2 with TRBJ2-1, with 12 bases identical to TRBD2. CDR1 and CDR2 (germline): LGHNA, YNFKEQ. The J segment lost 2 bases and the V segment lost 4 bases, leaving 12 bases of the junction unmatched. The CDR3 loop spans 19 amino acids.

The V gene is TRBV7-8, the J gene TRBJ2-3; TRBD1 agrees at 10 bases. CDR1 is SGHVS and CDR2 is FQNEAQ in the germline V gene. The CDR3 extends over 16 amino acids. The J segment lost 5 bases and the V segment lost 2 bases, leaving 7 bases of the junction unmatched. CDR3 coding DNA: TGTGCCAGCAGCTTACCGGGACAGGGGTTCAAAGATACGCAGTATTTT. It yields the protein CASSLPGQGFKDTQYF.

The chain joins TRBV19 to TRBJ1-1; possible D gene TRBD1, 5 bases. Germline values: CDR1 LNHDA, CDR2 SQIVND (reference sequence). The CDR3 runs to 11 residues. Trimming cost V 6 bases and J 7 bases, with 9 bases left between them. The CDR3 loop reads CASRDGGEAFF. The CDR3, as DNA: TGTGCCAGTAGGGACGGGGGTGAAGCTTTCTTT.

The chain recombines TRBV6-5 with TRBJ2-1, with no clear D. Deletions cut 0 bases from V and 7 bases from J, with 10 bases between. The CDR3 loop spans 14 amino acids. Germline V CDR1 and CDR2: MNHEY, SVGAGI. In nucleotides, the CDR3 is TGTGCCAGCAGTTACTCGATCGGTCTAAATGAGCAGTTCTTC. Its translation is CASSYSIGLNEQFF.

The chain is built from TRBV27 and TRBJ2-7; 8 nucleotides line up with TRBD2. The CDR3 runs 14 residues. Unmatched junction bases numbered 5, after V lost 6 bases and J lost 1 base. The germline V gene has CDR1 MNHEY and CDR2 SMNVEV (reference sequence). In nucleotides, the CDR3 is TGTGCCAGCAGGATAGCGGGAACTTCCTACGAGCAGTACTTC. Translation: CASRIAGTSYEQYF.

The genes are TRBV19 and TRBJ2-5; D is perhaps TRBD2 (6 bases). Germline assignment: CDR1 LNHDA and CDR2 SQIVND (reference sequence). Between the trimmed V and J ends, which lost 6 bases and 5 bases, there was a span of 13 bases. This CDR3 spans 13 amino acids. The CDR3 DNA sequence: TGTGCCAGTAGGGGGGGAGTTCAGGAGACCCAGTACTTC. As protein: CASRGGVQETQYF. Full variable domain (outside the CDR3, taken from reference TRBV19 and TRBJ2-5): DGGITQSPKYLFRKEGQNVTLSCEQNLNHDAMYWYRQDPGQGLRLIYYSQIVNDFQKGDIAEGYSVSREKKESFPLTVTSAQKNPTAFYLCASRGGVQETQYFGPGTRLLVL.

This rearrangement joins TRBV9 to TRBJ2-7, with 8 bases lining up with TRBD2. There are 14 residues in the CDR3. The V segment lost 0 bases and the J segment 5 bases; nucleotides outside the gene matches: 4. Germline CDR1 is SGDLS and CDR2 is YYNGEE. The CDR3 bases are TGTGCCAGCAGCGTAGCTGGGACTAGGGACGAGCAGTACTTC. It specifies CASSVAGTRDEQYF.

This chain uses TRBV4-1 with TRBJ2-5; TRBD1 is a possible D gene (7 bases). Germline CDR1 is MGHRA and CDR2 is YSYEKL. The CDR3 is made up of 15 amino acids. The ends were cut back, 1 base at V and 5 bases at J, with 14 bases in the middle. The CDR3, as DNA: TGCGCCAGCAGCCAAGCAGGGGGACTGGAGGAGACCCAGTACTTC. As protein: CASSQAGGLEETQYF.

This clone was detected a few times. V and J are TRBV29-1 and TRBJ2-5, with 14 positions matching TRBD2. CDR1 and CDR2 (germline): SQVTM, ANQGSEA. The V segment lost 7 bases and the J segment 4 bases; nucleotides outside the gene matches: 2. This CDR3 is 13 amino acids long. For the CDR3, the DNA is TGCAGCGCTGGGACTAGCGGGAGAGAGACCCAGTACTTC. Translated: CSAGTSGRETQYF.

The chain links TRBV5-4 to TRBJ2-3, with 14 bases matching TRBD2. The CDR3 is 19 amino acids. Germline V gives CDR1 SGHNT, CDR2 YYREEE (reference sequence). V lost 6 bases to trimming and J lost 3 bases; unmatched junction nucleotides: 15. CDR3 residues: CASKKPGLAGVMGTDTQYF. CDR3 sequence (DNA): TGTGCCAGCAAAAAACCGGGACTAGCGGGAGTGATGGGGACAGATACGCAGTATTTT.

The chain is built from TRBV10-3 and TRBJ2-2; 8 bases align to TRBD2. Germline trimming cut 3 bases from V and 4 bases from J; bases unmatched to any gene: 4. Germline assignment: CDR1 ENHRY and CDR2 SYGVKD. The CDR3 totals 15 residues. The chain's CDR3 is CAISDPGGGTGELFF. The CDR3 DNA reads as TGTGCCATCAGTGATCCGGGAGGGGGCACCGGGGAGCTGTTTTTT.

The V and J genes are TRBV4-1 and TRBJ2-1; TRBD2 agrees at 10 bases. Trimming removed 4 bases from V and 6 bases from J; junction bases left unmatched: 9. The CDR3 is 16 residues long. Germline V gives CDR1 MGHRA, CDR2 YSYEKL. CDR3 sequence: CASSLASGGYSNEQFF. The CDR3 nucleotides read TGCGCCAGCAGCCTAGCTAGCGGGGGTTATTCCAATGAGCAGTTCTTC.

The rearrangement links TRBV7-8 to TRBJ2-1; D unresolved. The CDR3 sequence is 13 residues long. The V gene lost 2 bases and the J gene lost 9 bases, with 11 bases spanning the gap. Germline CDR1 is SGHVS and CDR2 is FQNEAQ. The CDR3 sequence is CASSLREESEQFF. In DNA, the CDR3 is TGTGCCAGCAGCTTACGAGAGGAATCTGAGCAGTTCTTC.

The V gene is TRBV4-1, the J gene TRBJ2-1; 11 bases match TRBD2. Germline loops: CDR1 MGHRA, CDR2 YSYEKL. The CDR3 loop spans 16 amino acids. The V gene end was trimmed by 0 bases and the J gene end by 8 bases; junction bases not matched to a gene: 6. In DNA form, the CDR3 reads TGCGCCAGCAGCCAAGAAACTAGCGGGAGATTCTATGAGCAGTTCTTC. Protein sequence: CASSQETSGRFYEQFF.